The 22 T cell receptor beta chains reported below all come from one sample, sequenced in a study of cytomegalovirus exposure and HLA in healthy donors. With 60 Vbeta and 13 Jbeta primers, the PCR was carried out. Assay: immunoSEQ multiplex PCR; the TCRdb copy retains only in-frame clones and omits some. The data hold 200,000 to 250,000 clones, with almost 70% observed a single time. The sequenced sample was PBMCs. These receptors were taken from a man aged 35 to 55 in good health and CMV-seropositive.

Only a few counts were recorded for this clone. This chain uses TRBV19 with TRBJ2-7, with a weak D call TRBD1 (5 bases). Germline CDR1 LNHDA, CDR2 SQIVND (reference sequence). This CDR3 contains 15 residues. The germline V and J ends were trimmed by 1 base and 6 bases, with 16 bases remaining between them. DNA for the CDR3: TGTGCCAGTAGTATAGTGAAAGGGGTATCGGCCGAGCAGTACTTC. Its protein is CASSIVKGVSAEQYF.

The chain joins TRBV5-1 to TRBJ2-3, with D maybe TRBD2 (6 bases). There are 14 residues in the CDR3. In germline, CDR1 is SGHRS, CDR2 YFSETQ. Trimming removed 2 bases at V and 3 bases at J, with 10 bases between. The CDR3 region has the DNA TGCGCCAGCAGCTTCAGGAGGGGTACAGATACGCAGTATTTT. Translating it yields CASSFRRGTDTQYF.

The chain employs TRBV4-3 and TRBJ1-5; tentative D call: TRBD1 (6 bases). The V end was cut by 2 bases, the J end by 6 bases, with 17 bases between. Looked up from germline, CDR1 is LGHNA and CDR2 is YSLEER. The CDR3 length is 16 residues. The CDR3 is CASSQHYREGGQPQHF. For the CDR3, the DNA is TGCGCCAGCAGCCAACATTACAGGGAGGGGGGTCAGCCCCAGCATTTT.

This clone was seen only once. V and J are TRBV6-5 and TRBJ2-5; weak D call: TRBD1 (5 bases). Germline V lookup: CDR1 MNHEY, CDR2 SVGAGI. The CDR3 runs 14 residues. Trimming cost V 6 bases and J 5 bases, with 16 bases left between them. CDR3: CASSAQGNWETQYF. Here the CDR3 DNA reads TGTGCCAGCAGCGCTCAGGGAAATTGGGAGACCCAGTACTTC.

This clone was found a few times. J is TRBJ2-3 and V is TRBV2, with TRBD2 matching 8 bases. The CDR3 is 15 residues long. The germline CDR1 and CDR2 sequences are SNHLY and FYNNEI. The junction had 14 bases not matched to a gene; V was cut back by 7 bases and J by 8 bases. This CDR3 is CASMGPAGARGTQYF. In DNA, the CDR3 is TGTGCCAGCATGGGTCCAGCGGGGGCCAGGGGTACGCAGTATTTT.

The V gene is TRBV6-5, the J gene TRBJ2-2; possible D gene TRBD2, 6 bases. Trimming stripped 0 bases from V and 6 bases from J, with 14 bases between. In germline, CDR1 is MNHEY, CDR2 SVGAGI. The CDR3 totals 16 residues. The CDR3 spells CASSYSIGGSAGELFF. Here the CDR3 DNA reads TGTGCCAGCAGTTACTCGATCGGGGGTAGTGCCGGGGAGCTGTTTTTT.

The chain employs TRBV13 and TRBJ1-2, with 11 bases aligning to TRBD1. Trimming cost V 5 bases and J 4 bases; bases outside gene matches: 3. This CDR3 comprises 14 residues. Germline CDR1 and CDR2: PRHDT and FYEKMQ (reference sequence). CDR3 in DNA: TGTGCCAGCAGCGAGGGACAGGGGGGCTATGGCTACACCTTC. As protein: CASSEGQGGYGYTF.

The rearrangement links TRBV5-6 to TRBJ2-1, with a possible D match to TRBD2 (5 bases). The CDR3 extends over 13 amino acids. Trimming took 2 bases from V and 7 from J, leaving 10 bases between them. Looked up from germline, CDR1 is SGHDT and CDR2 is YYEEEE. The CDR3 reads CASSFLRGNEQFF. Written as DNA, the CDR3 is TGTGCCAGCAGCTTTTTACGCGGGAATGAGCAGTTCTTC. Filled out from reference TRBV5-6 and TRBJ2-1, the complete variable domain reads DAGVTQSPTHLIKTRGQQVTLRCSPKSGHDTVSWYQQALGQGPQFIFQYYEEEERQRGNFPDRFSGHQFPNYSSELNVNALLLGDSALYLCASSFLRGNEQFFGPGTRLTVL.

The rearrangement links TRBV29-1 to TRBJ1-2, with 8 bases that match TRBD1. The V and J ends lost 6 bases and 5 bases, in that order; junction bases with no gene match: 5. Looked up from germline, CDR1 is SQVTM and CDR2 is ANQGSEA. The CDR3 extends over 12 amino acids. In DNA, the CDR3 is TGCAGCGTCGGACAGGGAGATTATGGCTACACCTTC. Amino acid sequence: CSVGQGDYGYTF.

The genes are TRBV2 and TRBJ1-1; D unclear. V lost 6 bases to trimming and J lost 7 bases, with 9 bases between them. This CDR3 has 11 residues. CDR1 is SNHLY and CDR2 is FYNNEI in the germline V gene. For the CDR3, the DNA is TGTGCCAGCAGCCCAAAGAGTGAAGCTTTCTTT. Translating it yields CASSPKSEAFF.

The chain has TRBV9 and TRBJ2-7; 7 bases fit TRBD1. This CDR3 has 14 amino acids. Trimming at V came to 4 bases and at J to 2 bases, leaving 6 bases not matched to a gene. Germline lookup yields CDR1 SGDLS and CDR2 YYNGEE. The CDR3 loop reads CASSLRDSTYEQYF. The CDR3 DNA reads TGTGCCAGCAGCCTCCGGGACAGCACCTACGAGCAGTACTTC.

V gene TRBV5-1 combines with J gene TRBJ2-3, with 9 bases identical to TRBD1. The CDR3 length is 14 residues. Germline assignment: CDR1 SGHRS and CDR2 YFSETQ. V dropped 2 bases and J dropped 6; count of bases not matched to a gene: 4. The CDR3 nucleotides read TGCGCCAGCAGCTTTACAGGGGGCATGGATACGCAGTATTTT. Amino acid sequence: CASSFTGGMDTQYF. The variable domain in full, completed from reference TRBV5-1 and TRBJ2-3, reads KAGVTQTPRYLIKTRGQQVTLSCSPISGHRSVSWYQQTPGQGLQFLFEYFSETQRNKGNFPGRFSGRQFSNSRSEMNVSTLELGDSALYLCASSFTGGMDTQYFGPGTRLTVL.

This chain links TRBV5-6 with TRBJ2-5; 7 bases are shared with TRBD1. The CDR3 length is 14 residues. V lost 4 bases, J lost 3 bases, and 6 bases stayed unmatched. CDR1 is SGHDT, CDR2 YYEEEE, per germline. CDR3 amino acids: CASSETGREETQYF. The CDR3, as DNA: TGTGCCAGCAGCGAGACAGGGCGGGAAGAGACCCAGTACTTC.

This clone was observed a few times. The chain joins TRBV9 to TRBJ1-6; no firm D call. This CDR3 contains 14 residues. Germline CDR1 SGDLS, CDR2 YYNGEE. V shed 8 bases and J shed 5 bases, with 14 bases lying between them. This CDR3 is CARREPLHNSPLHF. The CDR3 bases are TGTGCCAGACGGGAGCCCTTACATAATTCACCCCTCCACTTT.

This clone was seen a few times. This chain joins TRBV7-2 and TRBJ2-6; D possibly corresponds to TRBD1 (5 bases). V shed 5 bases and J shed 3 bases, with 20 bases lying between them. The CDR3 has 18 amino acids. CDR1 SGHTA and CDR2 FQGNSA come from the germline V gene. CDR3 residues: CASSPIKGAGDGANVLTF. The CDR3 DNA reads as TGTGCCAGCAGCCCCATCAAAGGGGCTGGGGATGGGGCCAACGTCCTGACTTTC.

V gene TRBV6-1 combines with J gene TRBJ2-7; no clear D gene. V shed 5 bases and J shed 1 base, with 12 bases lying between them. The CDR3 has 14 amino acids. The germline V gene has CDR1 MNHNS and CDR2 SASEGT. CDR3 residues: CASSRQPGSYEQYF. The CDR3 DNA reads TGTGCCAGCAGTCGTCAACCGGGTTCCTACGAGCAGTACTTC.

The chain links TRBV5-1 to TRBJ2-6; possible D gene TRBD1, 6 bases. Trimming stripped 4 bases from V and 2 bases from J, with 13 bases between. CDR1 is SGHRS, CDR2 YFSETQ, per germline. The CDR3 loop spans 16 amino acids. The DNA of the CDR3 is TGCGCCAGCAGCAAGGGGGATTCCGCTGGGGCCAACGTCCTGACTTTC. Translation gives CASSKGDSAGANVLTF. Variable domain in full (rest from reference TRBV5-1 and TRBJ2-6): KAGVTQTPRYLIKTRGQQVTLSCSPISGHRSVSWYQQTPGQGLQFLFEYFSETQRNKGNFPGRFSGRQFSNSRSEMNVSTLELGDSALYLCASSKGDSAGANVLTFGAGSRLTVL.

The V call is TRBV5-8, the J call TRBJ2-5, with 8 bases fitting TRBD1. CDR3 length: 16 residues. Germline CDR1 and CDR2: SGHTS and YDEGEE. V shed 4 bases and J 0 bases; nucleotides not matched to a gene: 8. CDR3 nucleotides: TGTGCCAGCAGCGCGGGACAGGCCTTTTACCAAGAGACCCAGTACTTC. Its translation: CASSAGQAFYQETQYF.

V is TRBV15 and J is TRBJ2-3, with 8 nucleotides matching TRBD2. CDR3 size: 14 residues. The V gene end was trimmed by 5 bases and the J gene end by 2 bases; junction bases not matched to a gene: 3. Germline CDR1 and CDR2: LNHNV and YYDKDF (reference sequence). CDR3 DNA sequence: TGTGCCACCAGCCGTAGCGGGGACACAGATACGCAGTATTTT. Encoded protein: CATSRSGDTDTQYF.

V and J are TRBV4-3 and TRBJ2-4; 9 bases match TRBD1. CDR1 is LGHNA and CDR2 is YSLEER in the germline V gene. Trimming removed 0 bases from V and 13 bases from J; junction bases left unmatched: 4. This CDR3 has 13 residues. CDR3 in amino acids: CASSQERDRVQYF. As DNA, the CDR3 is TGCGCCAGCAGCCAAGAGAGGGACAGGGTACAGTACTTC.

Only one count was recorded for this clone. J is TRBJ1-5 and V is TRBV28; possible D gene TRBD1, 5 bases. V dropped 8 bases and J dropped 10 bases, with 24 bases sitting between them. Germline-derived CDR1 and CDR2 are MDHEN and SYDVKM. The CDR3 totals 15 residues. The CDR3 reads CASQSPRWKGLPQHF. In nucleotides, the CDR3 is TGTGCCAGCCAGAGCCCCCGCTGGAAGGGGTTACCCCAGCATTTT.

The CDR3 protein is CASSLDHSNQPQHF. The CDR3 nucleotides read TGTGCCAGCAGCTTAGATCATAGCAATCAGCCCCAGCATTTT. The chain uses TRBV11-2 and TRBJ1-5, with D unclear. From germline, CDR1 is SGHAT and CDR2 FQNNGV. The CDR3 has 14 residues. Trimming left V 0 bases short and J 0 bases short, with 3 bases between. The complete variable domain, with remaining parts taken from reference TRBV11-2 and TRBJ1-5, reads EAGVAQSPRYKIIEKRQSVAFWCNPISGHATLYWYQQILGQGPKLLIQFQNNGVVDDSQLPKDRFSAERLKGVDSTLKIQPAKLEDSAVYLCASSLDHSNQPQHFGDGTRLSIL.